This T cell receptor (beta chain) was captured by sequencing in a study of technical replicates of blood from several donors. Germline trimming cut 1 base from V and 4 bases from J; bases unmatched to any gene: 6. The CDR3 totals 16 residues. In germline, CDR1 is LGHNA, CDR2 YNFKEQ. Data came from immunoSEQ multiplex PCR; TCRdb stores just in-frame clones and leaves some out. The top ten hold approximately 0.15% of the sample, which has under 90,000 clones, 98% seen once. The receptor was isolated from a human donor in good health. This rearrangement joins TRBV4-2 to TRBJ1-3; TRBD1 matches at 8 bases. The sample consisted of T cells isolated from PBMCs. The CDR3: CASSQARGRGGNTIYF. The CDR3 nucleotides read TGTGCCAGCAGCCAAGCCAGGGGGCGCGGGGGAAACACCATATATTTT.